The 21 T cell receptor beta chains presented below share a single source sample, sequenced in a study of blood T cell repertoires in COVID-19. Profiling relied on immunoSEQ multiplex PCR, and the TCRdb table lists in-frame clones only, not all of them. The data show about 190,000 clones, 85% to 90% seen once. The sequenced material came from PBMCs or T cells enriched from blood (not recorded which). These receptors were taken from a woman in her forties in a cohort exposed to, infected with or recovered from COVID-19 (not recorded which).

This sequence joins TRBV5-1 and TRBJ2-1; 9 nucleotides match TRBD2. The CDR3 spans 15 residues. V was pared by 2 bases and J by 7 bases, with 7 bases of the junction left unmatched. Per the germline V gene, CDR1 is SGHRS and CDR2 is YFSETQ. The CDR3 DNA sequence: TGCGCCAGCAGCTTCGGAGCGGGAGGCGTTAATGAGCAGTTCTTC. It translates to CASSFGAGGVNEQFF. Supplemented by reference TRBV5-1 and TRBJ2-1, the full variable domain reads KAGVTQTPRYLIKTRGQQVTLSCSPISGHRSVSWYQQTPGQGLQFLFEYFSETQRNKGNFPGRFSGRQFSNSRSEMNVSTLELGDSALYLCASSFGAGGVNEQFFGPGTRLTVL.

This clone was seen a few times. The chain links TRBV28 to TRBJ1-2; tentatively, D is TRBD1 (6 bases). CDR3 size: 17 residues. Per germline, CDR1 MDHEN and CDR2 SYDVKM. The V end was cut by 2 bases, the J end by 6 bases, with 22 bases between. The CDR3 loop is CASSLMFRVGRGDGYTF. The CDR3 nucleotides read TGTGCCAGCAGTTTAATGTTCCGGGTAGGGAGGGGGGATGGCTACACCTTC.

This clone was seen a few times. The CDR3 sequence: CSVEDPPGNYGYTF. The DNA of the CDR3 is TGCAGCGTTGAAGATCCCCCGGGTAACTATGGCTACACCTTC. This chain links TRBV29-1 with TRBJ1-2; no clear D. The CDR3 is made up of 14 amino acids. The germline V and J ends were trimmed by 0 bases and 1 base, with 9 bases remaining between them. CDR1 SQVTM and CDR2 ANQGSEA come from the germline V gene.

The chain carries TRBV28 and TRBJ1-2, with D possibly TRBD1 on 5 matching bases. V gave up 2 bases and J gave up 6 bases, with 13 bases separating them. This CDR3 region has 14 residues. CDR1 and CDR2 from the germline V gene are MDHEN and SYDVKM. In DNA, the CDR3 is TGTGCCAGCAGTTTAGTTGCCAGGGCGGATGGCTACACCTTC. Residues: CASSLVARADGYTF.

The rearrangement joins TRBV4-3 to TRBJ2-3; maybe TRBD2 (5 bases). The CDR3 extends over 15 amino acids. CDR1 is LGHNA, CDR2 YSLEER, per germline. Trimming cost V 4 bases and J 1 base, with 12 bases left between them. This CDR3 is CASSPSGGGTDTQYF. CDR3 coding DNA: TGCGCCAGCAGCCCCAGCGGCGGCGGCACAGATACGCAGTATTTT.

The rearrangement uses TRBV11-3 and TRBJ2-1, with D possibly TRBD2 on 5 matching bases. This CDR3 has 16 amino acids. Trimming removed 6 bases from V and 4 bases from J, with 19 bases in between. Germline V gene sequence: CDR1 SGHNT, CDR2 YENEEA. The CDR3 reads CASSSYGVASYNEQFF. CDR3 bases: TGTGCCAGCAGTTCCTACGGGGTGGCATCGTACAATGAGCAGTTCTTC.

This clone was observed a few times. V and J are TRBV6-2 or TRBV6-3 and TRBJ2-3; D gene unclear. CDR3 length: 14 amino acids. The V and J ends lost 2 bases and 4 bases respectively, with 10 bases between them. CDR1 MNHEY and CDR2 SVGEGT come from the germline V gene. CDR3 sequence (DNA): TGTGCCAGCAGTTACGGCATGGCGGCAGATACGCAGTATTTT. This gives the protein CASSYGMAADTQYF.

The rearrangement links TRBV4-1 to TRBJ1-1; 7 positions agree with TRBD1. CDR3 size: 16 residues. Looked up from germline, CDR1 is MGHRA and CDR2 is YSYEKL. V gave up 3 bases and J gave up 2 bases; unmatched junction bases: 9. The CDR3 region has the DNA TGCGCCAGCAGCCAGCTCGTTCGGGACAGAAACACTGAAGCTTTCTTT. Protein: CASSQLVRDRNTEAFF.

V usage is TRBV28 and J usage is TRBJ1-1; D unresolved. The CDR3 sequence is 13 residues long. Between the trimmed V and J ends, which lost 6 bases and 1 base, there was a span of 9 bases. CDR1 and CDR2 from the germline V gene are MDHEN and SYDVKM. The CDR3 DNA follows: TGTGCCAGCAGGCTGTCCAGGAACACTGAAGCTTTCTTT. It encodes CASRLSRNTEAFF.

V usage is TRBV24-1 and J usage is TRBJ2-1, with a possible D match to TRBD2 (6 bases). Germline-derived CDR1 and CDR2 are KGHDR and SFDVKD. The CDR3 sequence is 15 residues long. Trimming removed 7 bases at V and 7 bases at J, with 19 bases between. CDR3 residues: CATRGTGTSPNEQFF. The CDR3 DNA is TGTGCCACCAGAGGAACCGGGACTTCCCCTAATGAGCAGTTCTTC.

This chain joins TRBV14 and TRBJ1-2; D not resolved. CDR3 length: 13 amino acids. Trimming left V 1 base short and J 4 bases short, with 7 bases between. CDR1 and CDR2 (germline): SGHDN, FVKESK. CDR3 in amino acids: CASSQGLSYGYTF. The CDR3 DNA reads as TGTGCCAGCAGCCAAGGACTAAGCTATGGCTACACCTTC.

This chain uses TRBV19 with TRBJ1-1; D is undetermined. V was shortened by 1 base and J by 2 bases, with 5 bases between the two germline ends. The CDR3 runs to 13 residues. Germline values: CDR1 LNHDA, CDR2 SQIVND (reference sequence). CDR3 region: CASSIALNTEAFF. For the CDR3, the DNA is TGTGCCAGTAGTATAGCGTTAAACACTGAAGCTTTCTTT.

The chain is built from TRBV9 and TRBJ1-2; D is unresolved. Germline CDR1 and CDR2: SGDLS and YYNGEE. The CDR3 extends over 15 amino acids. The ends were cut back, 4 bases at V and 5 bases at J, with 18 bases in the middle. The CDR3: CASSSRPAEAYGYTF. For the CDR3, the DNA is TGTGCCAGCAGCTCCCGTCCCGCGGAAGCGTATGGCTACACCTTC. Full variable domain (outside the CDR3, taken from reference TRBV9 and TRBJ1-2): DSGVTQTPKHLITATGQRVTLRCSPRSGDLSVYWYQQSLDQGLQFLIQYYNGEERAKGNILERFSAQQFPDLHSELNLSSLELGDSALYFCASSSRPAEAYGYTFGSGTRLTVV.

This chain links TRBV3-1 (or the pseudogene TRBV3-2) with TRBJ1-3; tentative D call: TRBD1 (6 bases). Germline CDR1 is LGHDT and CDR2 is YNNKEL (reference sequence). Trimming cost V 1 base and J 2 bases, with 9 bases left between them. The CDR3 has 15 amino acids. The CDR3 is CASSQVQGAGNTIYF. CDR3 DNA: TGTGCCAGCAGCCAAGTACAGGGAGCTGGAAACACCATATATTTT.

The chain has TRBV2 and TRBJ1-5; TRBD1 aligns across 8 bases. Germline V CDR1 and CDR2: SNHLY, FYNNEI. This CDR3 has 13 residues. With 4 bases clipped from V and 5 bases from J, the junction kept 1 base outside the gene matches. The CDR3 sequence is CASSVTGDQPQHF. CDR3 nucleotides: TGTGCCAGCAGTGTGACAGGGGATCAGCCCCAGCATTTT. Based on the CDR3 plus reference TRBV2 and TRBJ1-5, the full variable domain is EPEVTQTPSHQVTQMGQEVILRCVPISNHLYFYWYRQILGQKVEFLVSFYNNEISEKSEIFDDQFSVERPDGSNFTLKIRSTKLEDSAMYFCASSVTGDQPQHFGDGTRLSIL.

V is TRBV7-6 and J is TRBJ1-3; TRBD1 matches at 10 bases. This CDR3 is 15 amino acids long. In germline, CDR1 is SGHVS, CDR2 FNYEAQ. The V gene end was trimmed by 6 bases and the J gene end by 2 bases; junction bases not matched to a gene: 4. The CDR3 spells CASRPDRGPGNTIYF. CDR3 in DNA: TGTGCCAGCAGACCCGACAGGGGGCCTGGAAACACCATATATTTT.

This rearrangement joins TRBV6-5 to TRBJ1-3, with TRBD1 matching over 7 bases. Trimming cost V 7 bases and J 4 bases; bases outside gene matches: 10. The CDR3 extends over 15 amino acids. Germline V lookup: CDR1 MNHEY, CDR2 SVGAGI. The CDR3 protein is CASNHQTGTGNTIYF. CDR3 coding DNA: TGTGCCAGCAATCACCAGACAGGGACAGGAAACACCATATATTTT.

The chain employs TRBV6-1 and TRBJ1-3, with D perhaps matching TRBD1 (5 bases). V was shortened by 3 bases and J by 2 bases, with 14 bases between the two germline ends. The CDR3 has 16 amino acids. Germline V CDR1 and CDR2: MNHNS, SASEGT. The CDR3 DNA sequence: TGTGCCAGCAGTGAGAAGAGCCCCAGGGCTGGAAACACCATATATTTT. This gives the protein CASSEKSPRAGNTIYF.

This rearrangement joins TRBV19 to TRBJ2-3; 10 positions agree with TRBD2. With 2 bases clipped from V and 3 bases from J, the junction kept 2 bases outside the gene matches. Germline-derived CDR1 and CDR2 are LNHDA and SQIVND (reference sequence). This CDR3 spans 15 amino acids. The CDR3 DNA reads TGTGCCAGTAGTATACTAGCGGGAGAGACAGATACGCAGTATTTT. It yields the protein CASSILAGETDTQYF.

This chain uses TRBV11-2 with TRBJ1-1; D call uncertain. The CDR3 covers 13 residues. V was cut by 3 bases and J by 4 bases, with 9 bases left in between. Looked up from germline, CDR1 is SGHAT and CDR2 is FQNNGV. CDR3 in DNA: TGTGCCAGCAGCTTGAGGGCCGGCACTGAAGCTTTCTTT. This encodes CASSLRAGTEAFF.

The chain combines TRBV27 with TRBJ1-1; tentatively, D is TRBD1 (5 bases). The V gene lost 8 bases and the J gene lost 2 bases, with 21 bases spanning the gap. Germline-derived CDR1 and CDR2 are MNHEY and SMNVEV (reference sequence). The CDR3 is 16 residues long. The CDR3 DNA sequence: TGTGCCAGCCTTTCAACCCCGGGGGGATTAAACACTGAAGCTTTCTTT. Translated, it gives CASLSTPGGLNTEAFF.